These T cell receptor beta chains were read from a single sample in a study of T-cell memory formation after mild COVID-19. MiXCR, applied by TCRdb to the 5' RACE reads, yields one record per CDR3 protein. Of 350,000 to 500,000 distinct CDR3 sequences in the sample, 15% to 20% were seen once. Sequenced material: PBMCs or a T cell subset sorted from them (not recorded which). The receptor source for this set is a man between 18 and 29 years old who had mild COVID-19 (a few samples of this study predate the infection). Cell type and time point are not known. The CDR3 runs from the conserved cysteine through the conserved F or W. A D gene is named only where the DNA matches it firmly. A clone size is listed for some rows: how often the clone was seen (once, few, many), or a class if it is expanded.

CDR3 DNA: TGTGCCAGCAGGGGGGGACAGGGGAACTATGGCTACACCTTC
CDR3 protein: CASRGGQGNYGYTF
clone size: few
J gene: TRBJ1-2
D gene: TRBD1
V gene: TRBV2

CDR3 DNA: TGCAGTGCTAGACGGGTGGTCCATGAAAAACTGTTTTTT
CDR3 protein: CSARRVVHEKLFF
clone size: -
J gene: TRBJ1-4
D gene: -
V gene: TRBV20-1

CDR3 DNA: TGCAGTGCTAGATCGACAGGGGGCACTGAAGCTTTCTTT
CDR3 protein: CSARSTGGTEAFF
clone size: few
J gene: TRBJ1-1
D gene: TRBD1
V gene: TRBV20-1

CDR3 DNA: TGTGCCAGCAGTGACGACGGGGGGGCCGGCACCGGGGAGCTGTTTTTT
CDR3 protein: CASSDDGGAGTGELFF
clone size: -
J gene: TRBJ2-2
D gene: TRBD2
V gene: TRBV27

CDR3 DNA: TGTGCCAGCCAAACCGTAAGCGGGGCATACAATGAGCAGTTCTTC
CDR3 protein: CASQTVSGAYNEQFF
clone size: -
J gene: TRBJ2-1
D gene: TRBD2
V gene: TRBV7-2

CDR3 DNA: TGTGCCAGCAGCGGCAGGGGCACTGAAGCTTTCTTT
CDR3 protein: CASSGRGTEAFF
clone size: -
J gene: TRBJ1-1
D gene: -
V gene: TRBV9

CDR3 DNA: TGTGCCAGCACCCCAACAGGGGGCGTGAGTGGCACCGGGGAGCTGTTTTTT
CDR3 protein: CASTPTGGVSGTGELFF
clone size: many
J gene: TRBJ2-2
D gene: TRBD1
V gene: TRBV7-9

CDR3 DNA: TGTGCCAGCAGTTACTCTGCTAGCGACTACTACAATGAGCAGTTCTTC
CDR3 protein: CASSYSASDYYNEQFF
clone size: -
J gene: TRBJ2-1
D gene: -
V gene: TRBV6-5

CDR3 DNA: TGTGCCAGTAGTATAGTTAGCGGGGTGTACAATGAGCAGTTCTTC
CDR3 protein: CASSIVSGVYNEQFF
clone size: -
J gene: TRBJ2-1
D gene: TRBD2
V gene: TRBV19

CDR3 DNA: TGTGCCAGCATCGCCCCGGGCGCCTCCTACGAGCAGTACTTC
CDR3 protein: CASIAPGASYEQYF
clone size: few
J gene: TRBJ2-7
D gene: -
V gene: TRBV21-1

CDR3 DNA: TGTGCCAGCAGCTTAGAGTCAGCAACGATGAACACTGAAGCTTTCTTT
CDR3 protein: CASSLESATMNTEAFF
clone size: many
J gene: TRBJ1-1
D gene: -
V gene: TRBV7-9

CDR3 DNA: TGCAGTCTCCGGGGCCAGGGGGGAGAGACCCAGTACTTC
CDR3 protein: CSLRGQGGETQYF
clone size: -
J gene: TRBJ2-5
D gene: -
V gene: TRBV20-1

CDR3 DNA: TGTGCCAGCAGCTTGCGGGCAGGGGGCGTCATGAACACTGAAGCTTTCTTT
CDR3 protein: CASSLRAGGVMNTEAFF
clone size: few
J gene: TRBJ1-1
D gene: TRBD1
V gene: TRBV5-5

CDR3 DNA: TGCGCCAGCAGCCAAGATTGGGGGGGGTACTACAATGAGCAGTTCTTC
CDR3 protein: CASSQDWGGYYNEQFF
clone size: -
J gene: TRBJ2-1
D gene: TRBD2
V gene: TRBV4-3